Below, one T cell receptor (beta chain) is given with its context. Only one count was recorded for this clone. Its antigen remains unidentified. The input lacks base qualities; no much larger clone sits a single base away. The germline V end is reduced by 1 base and the J end by 4 bases; junction bases left unmatched: 2. CDR1 and CDR2 were assigned from the germline V gene as LGHNA and YSLEER. The CDR3, from cysteine to phenylalanine, totals 15 residues. Only the CDR3 portion is preserved as DNA: 45 bases, with reading frame beginning at the first base. This sample was taken from a study of cytomegalovirus exposure and HLA in healthy donors (dated by TCRdb to the late 2010s). With respect to the entire study: An earlier analysis of approximately 640 of the donors reported 250 to 350 Gb of sequence data and roughly 100 million unique TCR beta sequences from 150 million to 200 million T cells. A later analysis re-analyzed previously published TCR beta repertoires from hundreds of donors and added high-resolution HLA genotyping to study TCR occurrence patterns. All discovery cohort repertoires had been generated using a single sequencing platform. The aim of the study was to test whether cataloging public T cell receptors could identify signatures of past pathogen exposure. Besides the first cohort of under 700 subjects, a separate validation cohort made up of 120 different subjects was used. In an earlier analysis of 587 of the donors, high-throughput TCR beta sequencing was used to judge whether each TCR beta V gene segment behaved as functional or pseudogenic. On average, around 240,000 unique TCR beta nucleotide sequences were sequenced per donor among a few hundred genotyped donors of the cohort, with roughly 18% of those sequences being non-productive. Roughly five DR-DQ haplotypes were treated as single units for association and clustering because of strong linkage in the cohort. The study combined high-throughput TCR immunosequencing, statistical association of individual TCRs with disease status, and machine learning to predict cytomegalovirus infection status. Rather than drawing on any new phenotypic data, the later analysis identified candidate immune exposures from TCR beta sequences and the way those sequences occurred across donors. The T cell repertoires of roughly 660 subjects were profiled by immunosequencing and related to cytomegalovirus serostatus. Of the roughly 410 genotyped donors, less than 90% were placed in the genetic ancestry cluster associated with self-reported Caucasian donors. Class I and class II HLA loci were covered by the typing at four-digit resolution. Donor age, sex, ethnicity and CMV serostatus were compiled alongside the repertoire data. A later genetic analysis took genome-wide SNP genotypes for 398 of the 666 donors and used that subset as a discovery cohort. An early release covering 550 to 650 HLA-typed donors comprised 250 to 350 gigabases of sequencing data and about 90 million unique TCR sequences. The number of donors typed differed by locus, with about 629-640 for A, B, C, DRB1 and DQB1, more than 500 for DQA1, 600 to 610 for DPA1, and some 450 for DPB1. The research as a whole found: Most CMV-associated TCR beta chains appeared to be HLA-restricted in a later analysis, and the HLA associations seemed to be driven largely by CMV exposure. Broadly in line with IMGT annotations, most TCR beta V segments showed up in productive rearrangements about 90% or about 30% of the time in an earlier analysis of about 500 of the donors. In vitro tests confirmed that a few of the cytomegalovirus-associated TCR beta chains recognize cytomegalovirus antigens. Assigning TCR associations to individual alleles was difficult when HLA alleles, especially DR and DQ, strongly co-occurred. A further reported finding was that TCR beta sequences accurately predicted the HLA-A and HLA-B alleles for most subjects in the first cohort. A later genetic analysis reported fewer N-insertions in productive TCRs among donors in an Asian-associated ancestry cluster than the approximately 670-donor mean. Most TCR sequences were observed very rarely across donors, whereas some public TCRs were present in many individuals. A later analysis found that TCR association rates varied across HLA loci, with DRB1 alleles showing the most associated TCRs and HLA-C alleles the fewest. A cluster of highly shared sequence variants was judged likely to represent a technical artifact of the sequencing pipeline. A later genetic analysis associated a missense DCLRE1C variant with V-gene and J-gene trimming of TCR beta chains, and an independent cohort replicated the association. Sequencing depth was assumed to be roughly uniform across donors in the presence/absence analyses, though that assumption may not hold. The authors suggested that the approach could potentially be extended to other disease states and immunological phenotypes. A later analysis reported that several top co-occurrence clusters appeared linked to parvovirus B19, influenza, CMV and Epstein-Barr virus. A later analysis found that HLA-associated TCR beta chains were more clonally expanded and had lower generation probabilities than equally common non-associated chains. Because counts were too low, seventeen rarely observed V segments, including chromosome 9 orphons, were excluded from the earlier analysis of 587 of the donors. Linkage disequilibrium might explain the correlated functional status among segregating V segments, but an unknown experimental factor could not be excluded. In this cohort, only TCR beta chains were sequenced, and detectable features were limited by the absence of alpha or paired-chain data. A total of 150 to 200 TCR beta chains were listed by the study as associated with cytomegalovirus. A later analysis associated 15,000 to 20,000 TCR beta sequences with specific HLA alleles at a false discovery rate of 0.05. The classifier was reported to diagnose cytomegalovirus status with high specificity and sensitivity in both the original cohort and the validation cohort. Immune exposure information for the cohort was limited to CMV serostatus. Because HLA typing was unavailable for some donors at each locus, only the typed subset was used in association tests. Some IMGT-functional V segments, including TRBV6-2 and TRBV6-3, could not be distinguished by the 87-base-pair reads and were therefore excluded.

The library was produced with the immunoSEQ multiplex PCR assay. For the multiplex PCR, a mixture combining 60 forward primers for TCR Vbeta segments and 13 reverse primers for TCR Jbeta segments was used. A multiplex PCR assay on genomic DNA amplified the CDR3 region of rearranged TCR beta genes. The Illumina HiSeq System was used to sequence the amplified TCR beta libraries as 87-base-pair reads. The published analysis was carried out like this. In a later analysis, tens of millions of unique TCR beta chains were counted across the 650 to 750 repertoires, and around 10 million of these chains were shared by at least two donors. A nearest-neighbor algorithm error-corrected the raw reads and collapsed the reads into unique sequences, merging closely related sequences to remove PCR and sequencing errors. To assign V, D and J gene segments, CDR3 sequences were aligned to IMGT reference sequences. For a sequence to be retained, at least a six-nucleotide match to both a V gene segment and a J gene segment was required. A rearrangement counted as productive if the CDR3 had no stop codons and remained in frame with V and J, and every other rearrangement counted as non-productive. Following IMGT convention, CDR3 was defined as the stretch from the second conserved V-encoded cysteine to the conserved J-encoded phenylalanine. In an earlier analysis of roughly 580 of the donors, sequences lacking an unambiguous match to a single V gene segment were excluded. An earlier analysis of a few hundred of the donors called V segments functional above 56.7% productive rearrangements and segregating when the between-donor standard deviation exceeded 5%. A statistical classification framework was developed to diagnose cytomegalovirus status using the catalog of TCR beta chain sequences. In a later analysis, V and J genes were assigned by comparing TCR nucleotide sequences against IMGT/GENE-DB human TR gene sequences. A later analysis assigned CDR3 sequences and most-parsimonious VDJ recombination scenarios with the TCRdist pipeline. In a later analysis, each TCR beta chain was defined by its CDR3 amino acid sequence together with its V-gene family, and reads lacking a unique V-gene family were excluded. As a way to deal with suspected cross-contamination and a sequencing artifact, a later analysis dropped more than 500 nucleotide sequences that were highly shared and had low generation probability. For each public chain, a later analysis derived a clonal expansion index from normalized ranks of inferred template counts within each repertoire. A later analysis computed generation probabilities with a VDJ recombination model fitted to out-of-frame rearrangements, and checked the results against IGoR. In a later analysis, hypergeometric tests were used to score TCR-TCR, TCR-HLA and TCR-CMV co-occurrence, with a repertoire-size bias correction applied to TCR pairs. To estimate false discovery rates, a later analysis permuted the HLA or CMV assignments 20 times. In a later analysis, co-occurring TCRs were grouped using DBSCAN, and TCRdist sequence similarity was added for clustering within HLA-allele-positive subsets. Repertoires with fewer than 30,000 or more than 120,000 public chains, plus five repertoires with anomalous nucleotide sharing, were excluded from co-occurrence clustering. What TCRdb holds here is the immuneACCESS table cut down to in-frame rearrangements. Part of the clones is not present; checked against another copy, under half of the missing clones reflect an unresolved V gene, and the others are unexplained. V and J calls and clone size are as listed in that table; D and trimming were resolved from the DNA. The sample table holds some 180,000 clones, of which about four fifths were seen once. About 1.8% of the sample comes from the top ten.

The cohort was made up of hundreds of healthy bone marrow donors. Cohort members were all nominally healthy when sampled, although unrecorded immune exposures were likely present. The donor was CMV seronegative and was included in the group of 352 seronegative cohort members. A peripheral blood sample was provided by each donor, and peripheral blood mononuclear cells were used for TCR beta sequencing. The Qiagen DNeasy Blood Extraction Kit was used to extract genomic DNA from the blood cell samples. The chain is encoded by TRBV4-3 joined to TRBJ1-5; TRBD1 agrees with 9 junctional bases. Sequenced material: PBMCs. The source is a woman aged 18-29 years in good health and CMV-seronegative. The DNA sequence is as follows: TGCGCCAGCAGCCAAGGGACAGGGGATAATCAGCCCCAGCATTTT. Its coded protein is CASSQGTGDNQPQHF.